This TCR beta chain was profiled in a study of cytomegalovirus exposure and HLA in healthy donors (dated by TCRdb to the late 2010s). A note on the overall study: In an earlier analysis of several hundred of the donors, about 260 Gb of sequence data and just under 120 million unique TCR beta sequences from about 179 million T cells were reported. A later genetic analysis took genome-wide SNP genotypes for about 55% of the 666 donors and used that subset as a discovery cohort. The genetic ancestry cluster associated with self-reported Caucasian donors included 70% to 85% of the roughly 360 genotyped donors. The aim of the study was to test whether cataloging public T cell receptors could identify signatures of past pathogen exposure. The later analysis used no new phenotypic data to find candidate immune exposures, relying instead on TCR beta sequences and their occurrence across donors. Alongside the repertoire data, information on donor age, sex, ethnicity and CMV serostatus was compiled. The number of donors typed differed by locus, with roughly 629-640 for A, B, C, DRB1 and DQB1, around 500 for DQA1, about 610 for DPA1, and 450 to 480 for DPB1. Every repertoire in the discovery cohort had been generated on one and the same sequencing platform. An early release covering roughly 580 HLA-typed donors comprised 250 to 350 gigabases of sequencing data and around 80 million unique TCR sequences. In an earlier analysis of about 590 of the donors, high-throughput TCR beta sequencing was used to judge whether each TCR beta V gene segment behaved as functional or pseudogenic. Class I and class II HLA loci were covered by the typing at four-digit resolution. The study used immunosequencing to profile the T cell repertoires of about 670 subjects and linked those repertoires to cytomegalovirus serostatus. Besides the first cohort of some 670 subjects, a separate validation cohort made up of over 100 different subjects was used. To predict cytomegalovirus infection status, the study brought together high-throughput TCR immunosequencing, statistical association of individual TCRs with disease status, and machine learning. To study patterns of TCR occurrence, a later analysis re-analyzed previously published TCR beta repertoires from more than 550 donors and added high-resolution HLA genotyping. About five DR-DQ haplotypes were treated as single units for association and clustering because of strong linkage in the cohort. On average, about 240,000 unique TCR beta nucleotide sequences were sequenced per donor among some 420 genotyped donors of the cohort, with 15% to 20% of those sequences being non-productive. Results the study describes overall, beyond this receptor: A later analysis found that TCR association rates varied across HLA loci, with DRB1 alleles showing the most associated TCRs and HLA-C alleles the fewest. It was suggested by the authors that the approach could potentially be generalized to other disease states and immunological phenotypes. Roughly uniform sequencing depth across donors was assumed in presence/absence analyses, although this assumption may not hold. Strong co-occurrence of HLA alleles, especially DR and DQ, made assigning TCR associations to individual alleles difficult. A later analysis reported that several top co-occurrence clusters appeared linked to parvovirus B19, influenza, CMV and Epstein-Barr virus. Approximately 18 rarely observed V segments, including chromosome 9 orphons, were excluded from the earlier analysis of a few hundred of the donors because counts were too low. At a false discovery rate of 0.05, a later analysis linked under 20,000 TCR beta sequences to specific HLA alleles. An association between a missense DCLRE1C variant and V-gene and J-gene trimming of TCR beta chains was found in a later genetic analysis and replicated in an independent cohort. Only TCR beta chains were sequenced in this cohort, and the absence of alpha or paired-chain data limited detectable features. Compared with equally common non-associated chains, HLA-associated TCR beta chains in a later analysis were more clonally expanded and had lower generation probabilities. In vitro tests confirmed that a few of the cytomegalovirus-associated TCR beta chains recognize cytomegalovirus antigens. Because some donors lacked HLA typing at each locus, the association tests relied only on the typed subset. In both the original and validation cohorts, the classifier was reported to diagnose cytomegalovirus status with high specificity and sensitivity. CMV serostatus was the only immune exposure information available for the cohort. A cluster of highly shared sequence variants was judged likely to be a technical artifact of the sequencing pipeline. The study listed 164 TCR beta chains as associated with cytomegalovirus. In a later analysis, most CMV-associated TCR beta chains were found to appear HLA-restricted, with HLA associations seemingly driven largely by CMV exposure. Most TCR sequences were observed very rarely across donors, whereas some public TCRs were present in many individuals. Correlated functional status among segregating V segments might be attributable to linkage disequilibrium, but an unknown experimental factor could not be ruled out. A further reported finding was that TCR beta sequences accurately predicted the HLA-A and HLA-B alleles for most subjects in the first cohort. Compared with the approximately 700-donor mean, donors in an Asian-associated ancestry cluster had fewer N-insertions in productive TCRs, according to a later genetic analysis. An earlier analysis of around 500 of the donors showed that most TCR beta V segments appeared in productive rearrangements either about 90% or about 30% of the time, which broadly matched IMGT annotations.

A word on this clone: Its binding antigen is unknown. It has no much larger one-base neighbor in the sample; base qualities were not kept.

Library construction relied on the immunoSEQ multiplex PCR assay. For the multiplex PCR, a mixture combining 60 forward primers for TCR Vbeta segments and 13 reverse primers for TCR Jbeta segments was used. The CDR3 region of rearranged TCR beta genes was amplified from genomic DNA with a multiplex PCR assay. The amplified TCR beta libraries were sequenced on the Illumina HiSeq System as 87-base-pair reads. The original pipeline was this. A later analysis tallied 75 million to 95 million unique TCR beta chains across the approximately 670 repertoires, and about 10 million of those chains were shared by two or more donors. A nearest-neighbor algorithm error-corrected the raw reads and collapsed the reads into unique sequences, merging closely related sequences to remove PCR and sequencing errors. V, D and J gene segments were assigned by aligning CDR3 sequences to IMGT reference sequences. For a sequence to be retained, a match of at least six nucleotides to both a V gene segment and a J gene segment was required. A rearrangement counted as productive if the CDR3 had no stop codons and remained in frame with V and J, and every other rearrangement counted as non-productive. Following IMGT convention, CDR3 was defined as the stretch from the second conserved V-encoded cysteine to the conserved J-encoded phenylalanine. In an earlier analysis of roughly 610 of the donors, sequences lacking an unambiguous match to a single V gene segment were excluded. An earlier analysis of 450 to 650 of the donors called V segments functional above 56.7% productive rearrangements and segregating when the between-donor standard deviation exceeded 5%. A statistical classification framework was developed to diagnose cytomegalovirus status using the catalog of TCR beta chain sequences. In a later analysis, TCR nucleotide sequences were compared against IMGT/GENE-DB human TR gene sequences so that V and J genes could be assigned. A later analysis assigned CDR3 sequences and most-parsimonious VDJ recombination scenarios with the TCRdist pipeline. In a later analysis, every TCR beta chain was defined by the combination of its CDR3 amino acid sequence and its V-gene family, and reads without a unique V-gene family were dropped. In a later analysis, several hundred highly shared, low-generation-probability nucleotide sequences were removed to address suspected cross-contamination and a sequencing artifact. In a later analysis, a clonal expansion index for each public chain was calculated from normalized within-repertoire ranks of inferred template counts. In a later analysis, generation probabilities were computed using a VDJ recombination model fitted to out-of-frame rearrangements, and the results were checked against IGoR. In a later analysis, TCR-TCR, TCR-HLA and TCR-CMV co-occurrence was scored with hypergeometric tests, and a repertoire-size bias correction was applied to TCR pairs. In a later analysis, false discovery rates were estimated by permuting HLA or CMV assignments 20 times. In a later analysis, co-occurring TCRs were grouped with DBSCAN, and TCRdist sequence similarity was added when clustering was performed within HLA-allele-positive subsets. For co-occurrence clustering, repertoires with fewer than 30,000 or more than 120,000 public chains were excluded, along with about five repertoires with anomalous nucleotide sharing. The table comes from immuneACCESS by way of TCRdb, which keeps in-frame sequences with V and J called. Part of the clones is missing from these tables; in studies checked, under half for an unresolved V gene and the rest for unknown reasons. D and trimming were read from the DNA, whereas the V and J calls and clone size are those reported in that table. This sample has about 120,000 clones in its table, and around 76% of those were observed once. Of the sample, roughly 30% falls within the top ten clones.

The cohort was made up of 500 to 850 healthy bone marrow donors. At the time of sampling, all cohort members were nominally healthy, though unrecorded immune exposures were likely present. The donor was CMV seropositive and was included in the group of around 300 seropositive cohort members. A peripheral blood sample was collected from each donor, and TCR beta sequencing was performed on peripheral blood mononuclear cells. Genomic DNA was extracted from the blood cell samples with the Qiagen DNeasy Blood Extraction Kit. Sequencing input: PBMCs. This TCR derives from a man between 60 and 75 years old in good health and CMV-seropositive.

The DNA is TGTGCCATCTCGTCGGGACGGACAGTAGAGGAGCAGTACTTC. Its protein is CAISSGRTVEEQYF. Rearrangement joined TRBV10-3 to TRBJ2-7; the D gene is perhaps TRBD1, from 6 matching bases. A distance of 21 bases separates the germline ends of V and J, which lose 8 bases and 7 bases respectively. The CDR3 covers 14 residues, taking in both the cysteine and the phenylalanine. Of the read, only the CDR3 DNA is kept; its 42 bases are in frame from base 1. The germline V gene yields ENHRY for CDR1 and SYGVKD for CDR2.